This TCR beta chain was sequenced in a study of shared clonotypes between healthy human individuals (dated by TCRdb to the early 2020s). About the study as a whole: A couple of women and a few men aged 18 to 49 years were included in the cohort. For each donor, CD4 naive and CD4 memory were each run on three plates, CD8 naive on two plates, and CD8 memory on one plate. To estimate repertoire size and how much clonotypes are shared between individuals, the study performed deep sequencing of blood TCR repertoires from five healthy adults. To increase sequencing depth and limit assay-specific biases, different laboratories used diverse techniques to prepare libraries and sequence TCR repertoires. Between about 0.9 and 9 billion PBMCs per donor were obtained by leukapheresis.

From the cysteine up to the phenylalanine, the CDR3 has a length of 12 residues. Left in the record is the CDR3 DNA by itself, 36 bases read in frame from the first base. V lost 3 bases and J lost 6 bases; the stretch between them is 10 bases long. Per the germline V gene, SGHDT is the CDR1 and YYEEEE is the CDR2. Using the deep immunoSEQ assay, multiplex PCR amplified TCR CDR3 regions from genomic DNA. For each cell subset, the extracted genomic DNA was distributed evenly across all wells of several immunoSEQ 96-well plates, and each plate served as one replicate. For sorted subsets, each replicate PCR was loaded with roughly 200 ng genomic DNA, equivalent to 30,000 to 35,000 T cell genomes. Purified libraries were quantified with a Qubit 3.0 fluorometer, sized on a Bioanalyzer 2100, and re-quantified with the KAPA Library Quantification kit. A separate single-read 150-cycle Illumina NextSeq 550 flow cell was used to sequence each immunoSEQ 96-well plate. The authors processed their data as follows. Because the immunoSEQ output included only junctional sequences and no quality scores, the filtering could not be the same as the filtering used for full-length reads. Sequences were annotated with PyIR, a Python wrapper for IgBLAST v1.9, and V/J genes and CDR3 were assigned using IMGT germline references. Reads were removed for weak V/J assignments (E-value above 1e-6), missing CDR3, stop codons, out-of-frame junctions, or ambiguous translated residues. V3J clonotypes were defined as sequences sharing the same inferred V gene, J gene, and CDR3 amino acid sequence. Percentage overlap between repertoires was computed as shared unique clonotypes divided by the size of the smaller repertoire. RTK rarefaction, the Chao1 estimator, and Recon v2.1 estimates of unobserved clonotypes were used to assess repertoire richness. OLGA was used to compute generation probabilities for all TCRbeta clonotypes that the gDNA method yielded from four donors. This immuneACCESS table, as held by TCRdb, lists in-frame sequences with V and J called but not all clones. Of the missing ones, under half trace to an unresolved V gene in checked studies; the others have no known cause. That table is the source of V, J and clone size, and D and trimming were worked out from the DNA. Across this sample there are about 590,000 clones, with about 95% seen only once. The ten largest clonotypes hold 0.11% of the sample.

For the CD8 naive samples, CD45RO-negative cells were positively selected for CCR7, yielding a CD45RA+CCR7+ population from which TemRA cells were excluded. The donors were healthy, HIV-negative adults with no recently reported acute infections or vaccinations. All donors were Caucasian adults living in Nashville, Tennessee, USA. Blood was collected by leukapheresis, and PBMCs were isolated by Ficoll-Histopaque density gradient centrifugation and then cryopreserved in liquid nitrogen vapor phase. Analytical flow cytometry was used to check the purity and quantity of each magnetically sorted T cell population. Genomic DNA was isolated from each sorted fraction and quantified by UV absorbance on a Nanodrop 2000c. Study-level results and caveats: Compared with non-shared clonotypes, clonotypes shared by all four sorted-subset donors had higher generation probabilities. Because the study included only a small number of donors, the genetic and exposure-history diversity represented was limited. Based on pairwise subsampling, the degree of clonotype sharing among donors was expected to be affected by sequencing depth. Approximately 5% of naive CD4, around 3.6% of naive CD8, 2% to 2.5% of memory CD4, and over 0.35% of memory CD8 clonotypes were shared across a few donors. Larger estimated clonotype richness was generally found for naive subsets than for memory subsets. Even with the large sequencing depth, rarefaction of the sorted-subset datasets indicated that sequencing was incomplete. Sampling was restricted to blood, and TCR repertoires in tissues likely differ from the TCR repertoires found in blood.

On this clone itself: There is no known antigen for this receptor. One base away there is no much larger clone; base qualities are not given.

Sequencing used naive CD8+ T cells sorted from blood. The cell subset or site label for this specimen denotes: CD45RA+CCR7+. This receptor was taken from a woman in her twenties or thirties in good health. This chain joins TRBV5-6 to TRBJ2-7, and possibly TRBD1, on 5 matching bases. The DNA sequence is TGTGCCAGCAGCTCTAACAGGCTCGAGCAGTACTTC. This encodes CASSSNRLEQYF. Extended through the reference TRBV5-6 and TRBJ2-7 proteins, this CDR3 yields the full variable domain: DAGVTQSPTHLIKTRGQQVTLRCSPKSGHDTVSWYQQALGQGPQFIFQYYEEEERQRGNFPDRFSGHQFPNYSSELNVNALLLGDSALYLCASSSNRLEQYFGPGTRLTVT.